These T cell receptor beta chains were read from a single sample in a study of blood T cell repertoires in COVID-19. The data were produced by immunoSEQ multiplex PCR, yet TCRdb's version contains in-frame clones alone and is incomplete. Of about 110,000 clones in the sample, 85% to 90% are singletons; the top ten hold approximately 3.4%. The sequenced sample was peripheral blood. The receptor source for this set is a woman aged 45 to 65 with acute or convalescent COVID-19. Both conserved end residues are part of each CDR3. The D gene is left open where the match is weak. Expanded clones are given a class, and other clones once, few, many or no size at all.

d_gene | j_gene | v_gene | abundance | CDR3nt | CDR3aa
TRBD1 | TRBJ2-1 | TRBV2 | NA | TGTGCCAGCAGTGGGGTTGGACAGGTGGGGAAAGGTGAGCAGTTCTTC | CASSGVGQVGKGEQFF
TRBD1 | TRBJ2-1 | TRBV6-1 | NA | TGTGCCAGCAGGGGGACAGGGGGACTTGGTGAGCAGTTCTTC | CASRGTGGLGEQFF
NA | TRBJ2-5 | TRBV20-1 | NA | TGCAGTGTGGACATCCAAGAGACCCAGTACTTC | CSVDIQETQYF
NA | TRBJ1-3 | TRBV19 | NA | TGTGCCAGTAGTATATGGGGCCCTTCGAACTCTGGAAACACCATATATTTT | CASSIWGPSNSGNTIYF
NA | TRBJ1-5 | TRBV2 | NA | TGTGCCAGCAGTGATTGGGGCAAGGGCAATCAGCCCCAGCATTTT | CASSDWGKGNQPQHF
NA | TRBJ2-2 | TRBV5-5 | once | TGTGCCAGCAGCCTTGGGTGGCAGGCGAACACCGGGGAGCTGTTTTTT | CASSLGWQANTGELFF
TRBD1 | TRBJ1-4 | TRBV18 | NA | TGTGCCAGCTCCCTCGGGACAGGGACTGAAAAACTGTTTTTT | CASSLGTGTEKLFF
NA | TRBJ2-3 | TRBV6-5 | NA | TGTGCCAGCAGAAGGACAGACAGGGATACGCAGTATTTT | CASRRTDRDTQYF
NA | TRBJ2-1 | TRBV29-1 | NA | TGCAGCGTGGGGGCGCAGTCACGGAATGAGCAGTTCTTC | CSVGAQSRNEQFF
NA | TRBJ1-2 | TRBV7-2 | NA | TGTGCCAGCAGCATTATGCAGGGGAACTATGGCTACACCTTC | CASSIMQGNYGYTF
NA | TRBJ1-6 | TRBV10-3 | NA | TGTGCCATCAGTGATCAGGGGAGAGGAGATAATTCACCCCTCCACTTT | CAISDQGRGDNSPLHF
NA | TRBJ1-1 | TRBV21-1 | once | TGTGCCAGCGGGGAGATGAACACTGAAGCTTTCTTT | CASGEMNTEAFF